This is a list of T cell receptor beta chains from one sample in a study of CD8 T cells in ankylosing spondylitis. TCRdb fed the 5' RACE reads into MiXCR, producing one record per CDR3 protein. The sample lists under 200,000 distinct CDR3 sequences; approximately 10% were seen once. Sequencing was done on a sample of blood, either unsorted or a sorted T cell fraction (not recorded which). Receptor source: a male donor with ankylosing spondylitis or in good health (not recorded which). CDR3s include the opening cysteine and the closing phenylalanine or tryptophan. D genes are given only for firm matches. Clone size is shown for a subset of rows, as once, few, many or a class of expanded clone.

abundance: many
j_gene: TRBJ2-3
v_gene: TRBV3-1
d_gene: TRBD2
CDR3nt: TGTGCCAGCAGCCAAGTTTGGAGCGGGGGGGCTGGGGCAGATACGCAGTATTTT
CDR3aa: CASSQVWSGGAGADTQYF

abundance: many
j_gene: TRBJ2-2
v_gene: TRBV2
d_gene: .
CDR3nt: TGTGCCAGCAGCCTTTCAGGGAACACCGGGGAGCTGTTTTTT
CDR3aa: CASSLSGNTGELFF

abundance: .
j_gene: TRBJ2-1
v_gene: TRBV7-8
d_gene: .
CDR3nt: TGTGCCAGCAGCCCTCGATCCGTAGCTTCGGGCTCCTACAATGAGCAGTTCTTC
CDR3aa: CASSPRSVASGSYNEQFF

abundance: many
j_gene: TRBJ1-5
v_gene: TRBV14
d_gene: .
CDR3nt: TGTGCCAGCAGCCAAGATTTCCAGCCCCAGCATTTT
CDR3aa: CASSQDFQPQHF

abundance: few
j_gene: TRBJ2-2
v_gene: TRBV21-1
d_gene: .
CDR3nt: TGTGCCAGCAGCAAGTCTCGTGGGGCAGGACAGGGGGACACCGGGGAGCTGTTTTTT
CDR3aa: CASSKSRGAGQGDTGELFF

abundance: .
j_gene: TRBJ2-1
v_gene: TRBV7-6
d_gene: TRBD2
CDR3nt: TGTGCCAGCACTCCTAACGGGAGGGTCTTCAATGAGCAGTTCTTC
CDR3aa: CASTPNGRVFNEQFF

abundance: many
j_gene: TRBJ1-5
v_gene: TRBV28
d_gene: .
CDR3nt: TGTGCCAGCAGTTTACGGGACCTCTTTCAGCCCCAGCATTTT
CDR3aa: CASSLRDLFQPQHF

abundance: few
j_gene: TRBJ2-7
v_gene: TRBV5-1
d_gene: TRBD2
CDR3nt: TGCGCCAGCAGCTTGGCTAGCGGGAACGTCCAGCAGTACTTC
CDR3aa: CASSLASGNVQQYF

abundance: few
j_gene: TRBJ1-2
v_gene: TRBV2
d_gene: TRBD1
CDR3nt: TGTGCCAGCAGGAGGGGGCAGGAATACGGCTACACCTTC
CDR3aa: CASRRGQEYGYTF

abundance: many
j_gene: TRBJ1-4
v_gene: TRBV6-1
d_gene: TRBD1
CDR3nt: TGTGCCAGCAGTGAAGAGACAGGGGGTAGTGAAAAACTGTTTTTT
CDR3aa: CASSEETGGSEKLFF

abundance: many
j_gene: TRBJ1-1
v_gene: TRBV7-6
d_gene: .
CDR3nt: TGTGCCAGCAGCTTTCGAGCGAACACTGAAGCTTTCTTT
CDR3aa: CASSFRANTEAFF

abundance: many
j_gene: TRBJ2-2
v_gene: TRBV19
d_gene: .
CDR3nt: TGTGCCAGTAGTATAAAACCCACCCAGTACACCGGGGAGCTGTTTTTT
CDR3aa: CASSIKPTQYTGELFF

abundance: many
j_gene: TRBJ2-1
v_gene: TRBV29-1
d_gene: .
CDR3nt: TGCAGCGTTGTTGGACGGGAGTTTAAGTTCTTC
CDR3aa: CSVVGREFKFF

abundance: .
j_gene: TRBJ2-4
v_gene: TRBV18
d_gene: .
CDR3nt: TGTGCCAGCTCACCAATCCCTGACAACAAAAACATTCAGTACTTC
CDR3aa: CASSPIPDNKNIQYF

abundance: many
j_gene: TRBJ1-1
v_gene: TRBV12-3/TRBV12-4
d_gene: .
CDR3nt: TGTGCCAGCAGTGGGAGGACAGCGAACACTGAAGCTTTCTTT
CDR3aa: CASSGRTANTEAFF

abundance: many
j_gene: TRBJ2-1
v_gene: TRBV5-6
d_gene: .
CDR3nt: TGTGCCAGCAGCCAAATACACAATGAGCAGTTCTTC
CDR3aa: CASSQIHNEQFF

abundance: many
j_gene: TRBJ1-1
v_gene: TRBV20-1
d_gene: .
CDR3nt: TGCAGTGCTCCGGACGGACTTACTGACACTGAAGCTTTCTTT
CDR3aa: CSAPDGLTDTEAFF

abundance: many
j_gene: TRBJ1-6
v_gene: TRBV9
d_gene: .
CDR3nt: TGTGCCAGCAGCGTAGGAGTCGGAGACAGCGCCCCACCCCTCCACTTT
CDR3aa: CASSVGVGDSAPPLHF

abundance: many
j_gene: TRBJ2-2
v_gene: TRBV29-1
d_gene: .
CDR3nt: TGCAGCGTTGAAAATAGACTTTCGGCCGGGGAGCTGTTTTTT
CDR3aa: CSVENRLSAGELFF

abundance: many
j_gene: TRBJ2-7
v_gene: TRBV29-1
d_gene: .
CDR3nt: TGCAGCGTTCCCCTGACGGTGGACTTC
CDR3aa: CSVPLTVDF

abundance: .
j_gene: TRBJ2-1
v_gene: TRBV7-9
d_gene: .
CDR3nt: TGTGCCAGCAGCCCTAGGGGGTTATGGGACAATGAGCAGTTCTTC
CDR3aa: CASSPRGLWDNEQFF

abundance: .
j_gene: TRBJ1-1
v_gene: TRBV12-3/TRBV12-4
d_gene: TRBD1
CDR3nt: TGTGCCAGCAGCCGGGACAGGGGAACTGAAGCTTTCTTT
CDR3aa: CASSRDRGTEAFF

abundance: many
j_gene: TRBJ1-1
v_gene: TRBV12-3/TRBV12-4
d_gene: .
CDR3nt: TGTGCCAGCAGTTTCGGCCGGACCCCGAACACTGAAGCCTTCTTT
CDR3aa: CASSFGRTPNTEAFF

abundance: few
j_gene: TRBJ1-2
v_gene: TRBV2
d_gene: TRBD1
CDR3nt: TGTGCCAGCAGCTTGGGGACAGACTCTCCCACCTTC
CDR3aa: CASSLGTDSPTF

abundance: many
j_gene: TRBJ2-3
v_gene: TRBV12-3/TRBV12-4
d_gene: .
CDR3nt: TGTGCCAGCAGTGGGCCCTACGTTCGGGATACGCAGTATTTT
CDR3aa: CASSGPYVRDTQYF

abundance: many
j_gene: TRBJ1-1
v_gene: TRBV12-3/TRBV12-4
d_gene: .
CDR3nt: TGTGCCAGCAGTTTAGACCGCCCTAGCGCCCCCCAAGCTTTCTTT
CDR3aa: CASSLDRPSAPQAFF

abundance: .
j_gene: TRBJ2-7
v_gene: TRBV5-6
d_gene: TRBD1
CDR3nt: TGTGCCAGCAGCTTGGGAGGCAGGGGGAGCCACGAGCAGTACTTC
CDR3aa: CASSLGGRGSHEQYF

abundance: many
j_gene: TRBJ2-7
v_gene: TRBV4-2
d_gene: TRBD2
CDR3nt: TGTGCCAGCAGCCAAGATACTAGCGGGAGGGCCTGGCAGTACTTC
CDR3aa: CASSQDTSGRAWQYF

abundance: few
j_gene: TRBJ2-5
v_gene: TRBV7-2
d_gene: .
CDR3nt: TGTGCCAGCGTCGGAGGGGTACGACAAGAGACCCAGTACTTC
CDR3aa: CASVGGVRQETQYF

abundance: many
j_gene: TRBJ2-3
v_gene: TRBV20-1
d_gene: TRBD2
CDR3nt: TGCAGTGGCCTAAGGGCTAGCGGTCCCGAAGAGGATACGCAGTATTTT
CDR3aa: CSGLRASGPEEDTQYF

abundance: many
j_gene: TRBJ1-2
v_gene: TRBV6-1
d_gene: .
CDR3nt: TGTGCCTCCTCCAGACAGCTGGAATACTATGGCTACACCTTC
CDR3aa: CASSRQLEYYGYTF

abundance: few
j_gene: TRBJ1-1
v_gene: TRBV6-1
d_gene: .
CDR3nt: TGTGCCAGCAGTGTCTACGGCAGAGGGGGGACTGAAGCTTTCTTT
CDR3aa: CASSVYGRGGTEAFF

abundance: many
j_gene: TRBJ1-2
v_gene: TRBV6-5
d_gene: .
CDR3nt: TGTGCCAGCAGTTACCGACAGGTGAACTATGGCTACACCTTC
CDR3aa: CASSYRQVNYGYTF

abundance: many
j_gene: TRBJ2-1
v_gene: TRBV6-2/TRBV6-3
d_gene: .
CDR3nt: TGTGCCAGCAGTTACGGCGGATACAATGAGCAGTTCTTC
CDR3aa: CASSYGGYNEQFF

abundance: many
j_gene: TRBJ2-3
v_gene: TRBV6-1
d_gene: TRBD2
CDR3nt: TGTGCCAGCCAAGACAGCGGGGGTAGCTTCACAGATACGCAGTATTTT
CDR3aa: CASQDSGGSFTDTQYF

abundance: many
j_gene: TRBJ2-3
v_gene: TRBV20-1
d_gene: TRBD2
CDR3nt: TGCAGTGCCGTTAGCGGGAGGATAGATACGCAGTATTTT
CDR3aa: CSAVSGRIDTQYF

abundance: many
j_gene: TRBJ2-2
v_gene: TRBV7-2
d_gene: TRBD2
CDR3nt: TGTGCCAGCAGCTTCTTTAGCGGGGGGAGAGGCGGGGAGCTGTTTTTT
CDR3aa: CASSFFSGGRGGELFF

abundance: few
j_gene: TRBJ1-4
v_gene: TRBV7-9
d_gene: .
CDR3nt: TGTGCCAGCAGCTGGGCCGACGGAACTGAAAAACTGTTTTTT
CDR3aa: CASSWADGTEKLFF

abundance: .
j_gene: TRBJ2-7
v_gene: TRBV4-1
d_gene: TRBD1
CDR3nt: TGCGCCAGCAGCCCAGCAGCTGGACAGGTATACGAGCAGTACTTC
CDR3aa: CASSPAAGQVYEQYF

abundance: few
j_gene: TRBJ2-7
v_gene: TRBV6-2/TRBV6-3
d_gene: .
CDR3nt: TGTGCCAGCAGTTACCAAGCGGGCCGCACCTTAACCTACGAGCAGTACTTC
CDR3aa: CASSYQAGRTLTYEQYF

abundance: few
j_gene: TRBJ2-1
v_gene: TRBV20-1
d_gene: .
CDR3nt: TGCAGTGCCCTCTCCCGGGACATCTACTACAATGAGCAGTTCTTC
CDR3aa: CSALSRDIYYNEQFF

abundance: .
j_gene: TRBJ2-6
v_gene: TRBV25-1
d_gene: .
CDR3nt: TGTGCCAGCACGGAGGGTAGGCTCTCTGGGGCCAACGTCCTGACTTTC
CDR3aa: CASTEGRLSGANVLTF

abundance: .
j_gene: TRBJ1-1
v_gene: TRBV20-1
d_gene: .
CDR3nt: TGCAATGCTAGGGGTCTGGCAGGGAACACTGAAGCTTTCTTT
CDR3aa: CNARGLAGNTEAFF

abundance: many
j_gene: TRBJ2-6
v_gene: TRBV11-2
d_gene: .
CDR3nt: TGTGCCAGCAGCTTAGATATGGGGAATGGGGCCAACGTCCTGACTTTC
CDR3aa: CASSLDMGNGANVLTF

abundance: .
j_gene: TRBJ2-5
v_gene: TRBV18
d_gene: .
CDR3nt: TGTGCCAGCTCACCGACGGGCCTCCAAGAGACCCAGTACTTC
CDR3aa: CASSPTGLQETQYF

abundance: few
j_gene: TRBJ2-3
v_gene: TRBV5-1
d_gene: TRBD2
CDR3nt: TGCGCCAGCAGCTCCGAAAGCGGGACTGGAGATACGCAGTATTTT
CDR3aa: CASSSESGTGDTQYF

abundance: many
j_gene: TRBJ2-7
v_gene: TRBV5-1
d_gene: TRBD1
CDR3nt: TGCGCCAGCAGCTTGGCCCCCGGGACAGGGCAACCCTACGAGCAGTACTTC
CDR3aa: CASSLAPGTGQPYEQYF

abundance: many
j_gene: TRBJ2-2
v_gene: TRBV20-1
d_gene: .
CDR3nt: TGCAGTGCTAGAGATCCTAGTGCGGCCGGCACCGGGGAGCTGTTTTTT
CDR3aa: CSARDPSAAGTGELFF